This is a list of T cell receptor beta chains from one sample in a study of CD8+ T cells in alopecia areata. Assay used: immunoSEQ multiplex PCR; TCRdb lists only in-frame clones, some missing. The sample consists of 120,000 to 150,000 clones, approximately 86% of them appearing once. Sequencing was performed on CD8+ T cells sorted from blood, taken at week 4, from a patient treated with tofacitinib. The receptor set was obtained from a human donor with alopecia areata. Both conserved end residues are part of each CDR3. Fields, in order: D gene, clone size, V gene, J gene, CDR3 DNA, CDR3 protein. A D gene is named only where the DNA matches it firmly. Clone size is not always given. Where it is, it says once, few, many or a class for expanded clones.

NA	NA	TRBV6-5	TRBJ2-3	TGTGCCAGCAGTCCGGTATCCCTCGCTGAAGATACGCAGTATTTT	CASSPVSLAEDTQYF
TRBD1	NA	TRBV27	TRBJ2-7	TGTGCCAGCGAAGGGGGCGTACCCTACGAGCAGTACTTC	CASEGGVPYEQYF
NA	NA	TRBV7-9	TRBJ2-5	TGTGCCAGCAGCCCATGGCAGTACCAAGAGACCCAGTACTTC	CASSPWQYQETQYF
NA	NA	TRBV4-2	TRBJ2-7	TGTGCCAGCAGCCAAGTCGCCGGGACGGCCTACGAGCAGTACTTC	CASSQVAGTAYEQYF
NA	NA	TRBV29-1	TRBJ2-7	TGCAGCGTTGAAGATATGGACGAGCAGTACTTC	CSVEDMDEQYF
NA	NA	TRBV4-1	TRBJ2-2	TGCGCCAGCAGCCAAGTTCTAGGGGGGCTGTTTTTT	CASSQVLGGLFF
NA	NA	TRBV27	TRBJ2-3	TGTGCCAGCAGTTTAAACCGGGGAACAGATACGCAGTATTTT	CASSLNRGTDTQYF
NA	NA	TRBV29-1	TRBJ2-7	TGCAGCGTTGAAGATCACCAGGGAGTATACGAGCAGTACTTC	CSVEDHQGVYEQYF
NA	NA	TRBV29-1	TRBJ2-2	TGCAGCGCCCCGGGCGGGCAGGGGCACAACACCGGGGAGCTGTTTTTT	CSAPGGQGHNTGELFF
NA	once	TRBV29-1	TRBJ2-2	TGCAGCGTTGAAGATCCCAGGCGGCCGAACACCGGGGAGCTGTTTTTT	CSVEDPRRPNTGELFF
TRBD2	NA	TRBV11-2	TRBJ2-1	TGTGCCAGCAGCTTCCAGCGGGAGGGCCGGGTCAATGAGCAGTTCTTC	CASSFQREGRVNEQFF
NA	once	TRBV5-1	TRBJ1-1	TGCGCCAGCAGCTTGGATTTGAACACTGAAGCTTTCTTT	CASSLDLNTEAFF
TRBD1	NA	TRBV13	TRBJ2-5	TGTGCCAGCAGCTCCGGGACAGGCGGAGAGACCCAGTACTTC	CASSSGTGGETQYF
NA	NA	TRBV2	TRBJ2-3	TGTGCCAGCTCTGGGGGAGATACGCAGTATTTT	CASSGGDTQYF
NA	NA	TRBV2	TRBJ2-6	TGTGCCAGCAGTCCCACAGGGTCTGGGGCCAACGTCCTGACTTTC	CASSPTGSGANVLTF
NA	NA	TRBV15	TRBJ2-1	TGTGCCACCAGCAGAGACAGGGCGTTGGGGAATGAGCAGTTCTTC	CATSRDRALGNEQFF
TRBD1	NA	TRBV27	TRBJ2-5	TGTGCCAGCAGTTTATCGGGACAGCTGGGAGAGCAGTACTTC	CASSLSGQLGEQYF
NA	NA	TRBV13	TRBJ2-1	TGTGCCACCTCTCACACTAGGGATCACCCCTCCTACAATGAGCAGTTCTTC	CATSHTRDHPSYNEQFF
NA	NA	TRBV7-7	TRBJ1-1	TGTGCCAGCAGCTTAGAAAGTGGGACTGAAGCTTTCTTT	CASSLESGTEAFF
NA	NA	TRBV10-2	TRBJ1-1	TGCGCCAGCAGTGGATTTAACACTGAAGCTTTCTTT	CASSGFNTEAFF
TRBD2	few	TRBV7-9	TRBJ2-7	TGTGCCAGCAGCTTAGCGGAGGGAGGGTCCTACGAGCAGTACTTC	CASSLAEGGSYEQYF
NA	once	TRBV19	TRBJ1-5	TGTGCCAGTAGTATTGGGGCCGGTCAGCCCCAGCATTTT	CASSIGAGQPQHF
NA	once	TRBV13	TRBJ2-7	TGTGCCAGCAGTAAGGGGGTATACGTCTACGAGCAGTACTTC	CASSKGVYVYEQYF
NA	NA	TRBV2	TRBJ2-3	TGTGCCAGCAGGACTTTATCCGGGACGCAGTATTTT	CASRTLSGTQYF
NA	NA	TRBV4-1	TRBJ2-7	TGCGCCAGCAGCCAAGATACGTCAGGGTTCTACGAGCAGTACTTC	CASSQDTSGFYEQYF
NA	few	TRBV5-6	TRBJ1-2	TGTGCCAGCAGCTCGCACGGACAGAAACCGACAACGAACTATGGCTACACCTTC	CASSSHGQKPTTNYGYTF
NA	NA	TRBV4-2	TRBJ2-7	TGTGCCAGCAGCCAAGGGACCGAGCAGTACTTC	CASSQGTEQYF
NA	NA	TRBV6-5	TRBJ2-1	TGTGCCAGCAGTTACGGGGCAAACAATGAGCAGTTCTTC	CASSYGANNEQFF
TRBD1	NA	TRBV19	TRBJ2-2	TGTGCCAGTAGTATAATCCCAGGGGGCTCCGGGGAGCTGTTTTTT	CASSIIPGGSGELFF
NA	once	TRBV7-9	TRBJ1-1	TGTGCCAGCAGCTTAGGTCGGGCAGGGAGGAACACTGAAGCTTTCTTT	CASSLGRAGRNTEAFF
TRBD2	NA	TRBV6-1	TRBJ2-3	TGTGCCAGCAGTAGCGGGGGGAACCTCTATACGCAGTATTTT	CASSSGGNLYTQYF
TRBD1	NA	TRBV19	TRBJ1-5	TGTGCCAGTAGCGTGACAGGGTACAATCAGCCCCAGCATTTT	CASSVTGYNQPQHF
NA	NA	TRBV4-1	TRBJ2-3	TGCGCCAGCAGCCAGCGAGCGGGCCCAAGCACAGATACGCAGTATTTT	CASSQRAGPSTDTQYF
TRBD2	NA	TRBV7-8	TRBJ2-1	TGTGCCAGCAGCTGGACTAGCGGATACAATGAGCAGTTCTTC	CASSWTSGYNEQFF
NA	NA	TRBV7-9	TRBJ2-7	TGTGCCAGCAGCTCGGGGAACGAGCAGTACTTC	CASSSGNEQYF
NA	NA	TRBV5-1	TRBJ2-3	TGCGCCAGCAGCTTGGAGCAGGTTGTTGTAGCAGATACGCAGTATTTT	CASSLEQVVVADTQYF
NA	NA	TRBV7-6	TRBJ2-7	TGTGCCAGCAGCTTAGTGAATTACGAGCAGTACTTC	CASSLVNYEQYF
NA	NA	TRBV5-6	TRBJ2-7	TGTGCCAGCAGCTTGGATCTCGCAGGGGAATACGAGCAGTACTTC	CASSLDLAGEYEQYF
TRBD1	NA	TRBV7-7	TRBJ2-7	TGTGCCAGCAGCTTAGGACAGGGGGATGCCTACGAGCAGTACTTC	CASSLGQGDAYEQYF
TRBD1	NA	TRBV7-9	TRBJ1-2	TGTGCCAGCAGCCTGGGACAGGGTCCATACTCCTTC	CASSLGQGPYSF
NA	few	TRBV4-1	TRBJ1-3	TGCGCCAGCAGCCAAGAGCGGAACTCTGGAAACACCATATATTTT	CASSQERNSGNTIYF
TRBD1	NA	TRBV15	TRBJ2-7	TGTGCCACCAACGGACAGGATTCCTACGAGCAGTACTTC	CATNGQDSYEQYF
NA	few	TRBV4-1	TRBJ2-7	TGCGCCAGCAGCCAAGCCGGGGACCCGGATACGCAGTACTTC	CASSQAGDPDTQYF
NA	few	TRBV29-1	TRBJ2-2	TGCAGCGTTGGGAGGCCCGGGGAGCTGTTTTTT	CSVGRPGELFF
TRBD1	NA	TRBV29-1	TRBJ1-1	TGCAGCGTTGAAGAACAGGGGAACTCTGAAGCTTTCTTT	CSVEEQGNSEAFF
NA	NA	TRBV19	TRBJ1-1	TGTGCCAGCCGTCAAGGGGTCGAAGCTTTCTTT	CASRQGVEAFF
NA	few	TRBV7-3	TRBJ2-6	TGTGCCAGCAGCTTATACGGAGAGAGCTCTGGGGCCAACGTCCTGACTTTC	CASSLYGESSGANVLTF
NA	NA	TRBV29-1	TRBJ2-6	TGCAGCGTTAAATTGCCGGGGCCTGGGGCCAACGTCCTGACTTTC	CSVKLPGPGANVLTF
NA	NA	TRBV29-1	TRBJ2-2	TGCAGCGTCCCGGACGGCCGGTATAGGGAGCTGTTTTTT	CSVPDGRYRELFF
NA	NA	TRBV7-9	TRBJ2-1	TGTGCCAGCAGCTCCGAGACAAATGAGCAGTTCTTC	CASSSETNEQFF